This entry is about one TCR beta chain. J lost 3 bases, V lost 4 bases, and 7 bases had no gene match. Germline loops: CDR1 MNHNS, CDR2 SASEGT. The CDR3 sequence is 16 residues long. 60 Vbeta and 13 Jbeta primers were used in PCR. Profiling relied on immunoSEQ multiplex PCR, and the TCRdb table lists in-frame clones only, not all of them. The repertoire includes 85,000 to 120,000 clones, around 79% of them detected once, and approximately 3.6% sits in the top ten. The entry originates in a study of cytomegalovirus exposure and HLA in healthy donors. The genes are TRBV6-1 and TRBJ2-3, with 10 positions matching TRBD2. Sequenced material: PBMCs. The TCR sequence derives from a man in his 60s in good health and CMV-seronegative. The CDR3 nucleotides are TGTGCCAGCAGTGTATCTCTAGCGGGGGCTACAGATACGCAGTATTTT. It encodes CASSVSLAGATDTQYF.